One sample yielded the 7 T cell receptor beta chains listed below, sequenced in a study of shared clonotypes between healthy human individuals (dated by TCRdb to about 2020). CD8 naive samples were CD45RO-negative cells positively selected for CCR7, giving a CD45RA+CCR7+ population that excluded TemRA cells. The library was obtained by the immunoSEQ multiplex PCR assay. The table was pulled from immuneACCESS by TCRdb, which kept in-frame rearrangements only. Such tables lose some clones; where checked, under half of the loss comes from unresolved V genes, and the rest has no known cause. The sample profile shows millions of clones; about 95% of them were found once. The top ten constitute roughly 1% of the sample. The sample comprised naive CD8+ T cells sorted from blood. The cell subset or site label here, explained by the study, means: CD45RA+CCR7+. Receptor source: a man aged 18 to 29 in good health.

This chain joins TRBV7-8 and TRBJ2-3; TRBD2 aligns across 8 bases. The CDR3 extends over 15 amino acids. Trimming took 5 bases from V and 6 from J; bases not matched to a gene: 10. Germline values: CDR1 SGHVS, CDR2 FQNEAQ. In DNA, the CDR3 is TGTGCCAGCAGCCCCCGACTAGCGAGTATTGATACGCAGTATTTT. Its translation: CASSPRLASIDTQYF.

CDR3 in amino acids: CASSEYGYEQYF. The CDR3 region has the DNA TGCGCCAGCAGTGAATACGGGTACGAGCAGTACTTC. The genes are TRBV10-2 and TRBJ2-7; D call uncertain. Between the trimmed V and J ends, which lost 3 bases and 4 bases, there was a span of 7 bases. CDR3 length: 12 residues. The germline gives CDR1 WSHSY, CDR2 SAAADI.

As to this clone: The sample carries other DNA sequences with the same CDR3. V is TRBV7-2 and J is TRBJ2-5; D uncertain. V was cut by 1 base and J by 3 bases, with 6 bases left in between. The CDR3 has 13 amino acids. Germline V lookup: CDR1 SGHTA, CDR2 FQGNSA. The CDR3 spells CASSLDREETQYF. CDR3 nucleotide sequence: TGTGCCAGCAGCTTAGACAGAGAAGAGACCCAGTACTTC. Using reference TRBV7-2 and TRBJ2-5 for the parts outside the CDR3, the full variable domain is GAGVSQSPSNKVTEKGKDVELRCDPISGHTALYWYRQSLGQGLEFLIYFQGNSAPDKSGLPSDRFSAERTGGSVSTLTIQRTQQEDSAVYLCASSLDREETQYFGPGTRLLVL.

This chain's CDR3 is CASSLPMGELFF. The CDR3 coding sequence is TGTGCCAGCAGCTTACCCATGGGGGAGCTGTTTTTT. The chain has TRBV11-3 and TRBJ2-2, with D hard to call. The V end lost 2 bases, the J end lost 8 bases, and 6 bases lay between the germline ends. CDR1 and CDR2 from the germline V gene are SGHNT and YENEEA. The CDR3 loop spans 12 amino acids. The full variable domain, in which reference TRBV11-3 and TRBJ2-2 provide the parts outside the CDR3, is EAGVVQSPRYKIIEKKQPVAFWCNPISGHNTLYWYLQNLGQGPELLIRYENEEAVDDSQLPKDRFSAERLKGVDSTLKIQPAELGDSAVYLCASSLPMGELFFGEGSRLTVL.

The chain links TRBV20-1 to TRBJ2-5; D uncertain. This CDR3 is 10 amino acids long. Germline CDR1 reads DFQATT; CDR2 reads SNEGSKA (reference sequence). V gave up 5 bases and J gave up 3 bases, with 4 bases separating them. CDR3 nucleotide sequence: TGCAGTGCTGAAGAAGAGACCCAGTACTTC. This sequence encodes CSAEEETQYF.

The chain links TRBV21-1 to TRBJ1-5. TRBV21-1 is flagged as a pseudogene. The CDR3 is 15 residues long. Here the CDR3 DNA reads TGTGCCAGCAGCAACGCGGTCCTTAGCAATCAGCCCCAGCATTTT. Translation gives CASSNAVLSNQPQHF.

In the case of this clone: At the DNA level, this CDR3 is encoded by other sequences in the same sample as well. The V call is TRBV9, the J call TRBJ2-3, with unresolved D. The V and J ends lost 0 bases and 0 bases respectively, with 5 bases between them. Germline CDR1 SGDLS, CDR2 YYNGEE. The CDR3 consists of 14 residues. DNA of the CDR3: TGTGCCAGCAGCGTAGTCGGCAGCACAGATACGCAGTATTTT. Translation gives CASSVVGSTDTQYF.